The 10 T cell receptor beta chains reported below all come from one sample, sequenced in a study of blood T cell repertoires in COVID-19. The table came from immunoSEQ multiplex PCR; TCRdb's copy has only in-frame clones and leaves some out. This sample carries 140,000 to 150,000 clones, over 80% of them seen once, and the ten largest clones take roughly 6.2%. Sequencing was done on a sample of PBMCs or T cells enriched from blood (not recorded which). The receptors come from a woman aged 45-60 years who had been exposed to COVID-19.

This clone was recorded at least ten times. The genes are TRBV14 and TRBJ1-2; D not resolved. Trimming cost V 0 bases and J 2 bases, with 7 bases left between them. The germline V gene has CDR1 SGHDN and CDR2 FVKESK. The CDR3 totals 14 residues. CDR3 DNA: TGTGCCAGCAGCCAAGATAGACTAAACTATGGCTACACCTTC. Its protein product is CASSQDRLNYGYTF.

This chain joins TRBV5-1 and TRBJ2-1; 9 bases match TRBD1. V was pared by 4 bases and J by 8 bases, with 13 bases of the junction left unmatched. Germline assignment: CDR1 SGHRS and CDR2 YFSETQ. CDR3 size: 16 residues. The CDR3 here is CASSAAILQGADEQFF. CDR3 sequence (DNA): TGCGCCAGCAGCGCTGCGATTCTACAGGGGGCCGATGAGCAGTTCTTC. The variable domain in full, with the rest retrieved from reference TRBV5-1 and TRBJ2-1, is KAGVTQTPRYLIKTRGQQVTLSCSPISGHRSVSWYQQTPGQGLQFLFEYFSETQRNKGNFPGRFSGRQFSNSRSEMNVSTLELGDSALYLCASSAAILQGADEQFFGPGTRLTVL.

The CDR3 sequence: CASSPGTGVGQPQHF. The DNA for the CDR3 is TGTGCCAGCTCACCAGGGACAGGGGTCGGTCAGCCCCAGCATTTT. The V and J genes are TRBV18 and TRBJ1-5; TRBD1 agrees at 10 bases. This CDR3 region has 15 residues. From germline, CDR1 is KGHSH and CDR2 LQKENI. J lost 6 bases, V lost 2 bases, and 4 bases had no gene match.

The chain employs TRBV25-1 and TRBJ1-6; TRBD1 matches 7 bases. The J segment lost 3 bases and the V segment lost 1 base, leaving 3 bases of the junction unmatched. The length of the CDR3 is 16 residues. Germline assignment: CDR1 MGHDK and CDR2 SYGVNS. CDR3 protein: CASSESSGGYNSPLHF. DNA for the CDR3: TGTGCCAGCAGTGAATCTTCAGGGGGCTATAATTCACCCCTCCACTTT.

This chain uses TRBV2 with TRBJ1-1; D is possibly TRBD1 (6 bases). The CDR3 has 14 residues. Germline loops: CDR1 SNHLY, CDR2 FYNNEI. With 5 bases removed from V and 1 base from J, the gap between germline ends came to 11 bases. CDR3 protein: CASSIDRTNTEAFF. The DNA of the CDR3 is TGTGCCAGCAGTATAGACAGGACGAACACTGAAGCTTTCTTT.

The chain uses TRBV14 and TRBJ1-1; possibly TRBD1 for D (6 bases). V lost 2 bases to trimming and J lost 1 base, with 11 bases between them. The germline V gene encodes CDR1 SGHDN and CDR2 FVKESK. The CDR3 loop spans 15 amino acids. This CDR3 reads CASSQLDRRNTEAFF. CDR3 bases: TGTGCCAGCAGCCAACTCGACAGGAGGAACACTGAAGCTTTCTTT.

The gene calls are TRBV6-6 and TRBJ1-1; 7 nucleotides line up with TRBD1. The CDR3 runs to 20 residues. CDR1 and CDR2 (germline): MNHNY, SVGAGI (reference sequence). V lost 6 bases, J lost 7 bases, and 29 bases stayed unmatched. Here the CDR3 reads CASSSRDRKTGWQGLREAFF. The CDR3 nucleotides are TGTGCCAGCAGCTCGAGGGACAGAAAGACAGGGTGGCAGGGGTTACGTGAAGCTTTCTTT.

The chain has TRBV21-1 and TRBJ1-5. TRBV21-1 is given as a pseudogene. The CDR3 extends over 12 amino acids. CDR3 residues: CASGSTNQPQHF. CDR3 coding DNA: TGTGCCAGCGGTAGCACCAATCAGCCCCAGCATTTT.

A single count supports this clone. The V call is TRBV3-1 (or the pseudogene TRBV3-2), the J call TRBJ1-2, with no clear D. The CDR3 extends over 16 amino acids. V was pared by 0 bases and J by 5 bases, with 16 bases between. Germline loops: CDR1 LGHDT, CDR2 YNNKEL (reference sequence). DNA of the CDR3: TGTGCCAGCAGCCAAGAAATTAGCCCCGGGATATATGGCTACACCTTC. Its protein product is CASSQEISPGIYGYTF.

This clone has a handful of counts. The genes are TRBV27 and TRBJ2-7; weak D call: TRBD2 (6 bases). This CDR3 region has 13 residues. The V end was cut by 4 bases, the J end by 6 bases, with 13 bases between. CDR1 and CDR2 from the germline V gene are MNHEY and SMNVEV (reference sequence). The CDR3 here is CASSSHLGGEQYF. The CDR3 region has the DNA TGTGCCAGCAGTTCCCACCTGGGGGGCGAGCAGTACTTC.